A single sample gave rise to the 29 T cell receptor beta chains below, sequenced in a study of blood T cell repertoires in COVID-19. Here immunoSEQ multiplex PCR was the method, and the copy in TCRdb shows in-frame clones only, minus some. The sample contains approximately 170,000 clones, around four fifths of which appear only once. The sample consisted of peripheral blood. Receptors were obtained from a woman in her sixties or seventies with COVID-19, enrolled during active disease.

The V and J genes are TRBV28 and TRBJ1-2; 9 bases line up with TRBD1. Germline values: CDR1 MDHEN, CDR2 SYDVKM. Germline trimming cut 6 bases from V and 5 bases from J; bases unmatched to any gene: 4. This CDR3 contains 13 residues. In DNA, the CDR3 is TGTGCCAGCAGCTTACAGGGGGCTTATGGCTACACCTTC. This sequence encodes CASSLQGAYGYTF.

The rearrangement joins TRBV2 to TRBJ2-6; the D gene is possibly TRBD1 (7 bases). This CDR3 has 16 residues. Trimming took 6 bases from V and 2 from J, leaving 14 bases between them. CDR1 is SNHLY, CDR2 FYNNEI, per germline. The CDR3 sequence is CASREGQPPGANVLTF. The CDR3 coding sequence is TGTGCCAGCAGGGAGGGACAGCCACCTGGGGCCAACGTCCTGACTTTC.

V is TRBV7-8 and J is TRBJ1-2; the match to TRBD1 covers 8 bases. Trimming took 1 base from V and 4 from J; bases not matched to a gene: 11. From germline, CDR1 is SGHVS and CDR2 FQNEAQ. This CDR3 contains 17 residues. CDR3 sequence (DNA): TGTGCCAGCAGCTTAGATCGAGAGACAGGGGCGATCTATGGCTACACCTTC. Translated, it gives CASSLDRETGAIYGYTF.

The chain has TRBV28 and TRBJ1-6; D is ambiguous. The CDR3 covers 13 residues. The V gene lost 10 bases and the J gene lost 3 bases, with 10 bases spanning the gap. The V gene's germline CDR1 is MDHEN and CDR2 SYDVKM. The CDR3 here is CAKRSFYNSPLHF. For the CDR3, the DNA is TGTGCCAAACGGTCATTCTATAATTCACCCCTCCACTTT.

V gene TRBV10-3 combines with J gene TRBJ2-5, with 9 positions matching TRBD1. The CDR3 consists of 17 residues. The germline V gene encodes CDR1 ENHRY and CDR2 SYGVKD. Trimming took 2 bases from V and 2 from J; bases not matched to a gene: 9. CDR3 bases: TGTGCCATCAGTGAGGAAGGGACAGGGTGGGGTCAAGAGACCCAGTACTTC. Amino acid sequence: CAISEEGTGWGQETQYF.

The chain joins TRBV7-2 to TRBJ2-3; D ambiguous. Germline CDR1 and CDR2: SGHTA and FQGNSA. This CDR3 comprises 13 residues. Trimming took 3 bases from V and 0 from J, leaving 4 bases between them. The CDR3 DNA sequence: TGTGCCAGCAGCTTGGGCAGCACAGATACGCAGTATTTT. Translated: CASSLGSTDTQYF. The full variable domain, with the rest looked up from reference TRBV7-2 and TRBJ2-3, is GAGVSQSPSNKVTEKGKDVELRCDPISGHTALYWYRQSLGQGLEFLIYFQGNSAPDKSGLPSDRFSAERTGGSVSTLTIQRTQQEDSAVYLCASSLGSTDTQYFGPGTRLTVL.

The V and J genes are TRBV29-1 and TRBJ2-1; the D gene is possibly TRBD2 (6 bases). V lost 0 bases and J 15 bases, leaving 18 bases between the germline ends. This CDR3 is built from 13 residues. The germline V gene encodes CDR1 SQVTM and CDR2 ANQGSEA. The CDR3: CSVEDSGGLGLFF. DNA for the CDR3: TGCAGCGTTGAAGATTCCGGGGGTCTAGGGCTGTTCTTC.

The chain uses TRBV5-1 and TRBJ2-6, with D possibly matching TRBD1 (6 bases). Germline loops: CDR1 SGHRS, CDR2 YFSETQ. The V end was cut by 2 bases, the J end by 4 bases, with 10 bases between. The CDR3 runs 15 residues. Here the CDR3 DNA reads TGCGCCAGCAGCTTCCAGGGGATGGGGGCCAACGTCCTGACTTTC. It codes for CASSFQGMGANVLTF.

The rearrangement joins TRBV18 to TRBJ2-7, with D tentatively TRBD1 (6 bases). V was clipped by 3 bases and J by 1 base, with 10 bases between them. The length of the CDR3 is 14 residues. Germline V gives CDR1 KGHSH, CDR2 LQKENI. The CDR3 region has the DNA TGTGCCAGCTCACCGACAGGATGGTCCTACGAGCAGTACTTC. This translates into CASSPTGWSYEQYF.

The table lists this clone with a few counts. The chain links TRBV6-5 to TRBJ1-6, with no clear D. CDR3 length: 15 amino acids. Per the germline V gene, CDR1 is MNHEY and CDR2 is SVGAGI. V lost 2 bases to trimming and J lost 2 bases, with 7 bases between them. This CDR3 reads CASSYRSTYNSPLHF. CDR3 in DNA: TGTGCCAGCAGTTACAGGAGCACCTATAATTCACCCCTCCACTTT.

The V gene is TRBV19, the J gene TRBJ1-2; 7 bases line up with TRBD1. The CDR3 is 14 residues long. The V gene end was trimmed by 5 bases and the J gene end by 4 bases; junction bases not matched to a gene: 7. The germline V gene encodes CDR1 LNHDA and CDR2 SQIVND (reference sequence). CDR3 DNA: TGTGCCAGTAGTTCACCCGGGACAGCCTATGGCTACACCTTC. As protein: CASSSPGTAYGYTF.

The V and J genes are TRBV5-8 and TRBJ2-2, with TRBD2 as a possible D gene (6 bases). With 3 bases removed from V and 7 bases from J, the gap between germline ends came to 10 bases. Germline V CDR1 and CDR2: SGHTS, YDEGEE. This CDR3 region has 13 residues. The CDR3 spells CASSSRGFGELFF. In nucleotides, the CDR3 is TGTGCCAGCAGCTCCCGGGGGTTCGGGGAGCTGTTTTTT.

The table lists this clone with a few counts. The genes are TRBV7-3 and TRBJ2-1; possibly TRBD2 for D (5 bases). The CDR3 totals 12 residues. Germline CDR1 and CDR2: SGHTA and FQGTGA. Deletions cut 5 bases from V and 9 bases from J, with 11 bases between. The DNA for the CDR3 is TGTGCCAGCAGCCCCGAGGGTTCTGAGCAGTTCTTC. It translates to CASSPEGSEQFF. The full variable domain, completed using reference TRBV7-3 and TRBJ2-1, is GAGVSQTPSNKVTEKGKYVELRCDPISGHTALYWYRQSLGQGPEFLIYFQGTGAADDSGLPNDRFFAVRPEGSVSTLKIQRTERGDSAVYLCASSPEGSEQFFGPGTRLTVL.

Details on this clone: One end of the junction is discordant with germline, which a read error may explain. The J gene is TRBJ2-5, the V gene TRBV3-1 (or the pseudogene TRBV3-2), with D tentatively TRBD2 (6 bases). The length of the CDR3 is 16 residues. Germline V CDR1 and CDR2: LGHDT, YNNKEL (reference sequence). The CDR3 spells CASSQGLAAIGETQYF. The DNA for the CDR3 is TGTGCCAGCAGTCAAGGATTAGCGGCTATTGGCGAGACCCAGTACTTC.

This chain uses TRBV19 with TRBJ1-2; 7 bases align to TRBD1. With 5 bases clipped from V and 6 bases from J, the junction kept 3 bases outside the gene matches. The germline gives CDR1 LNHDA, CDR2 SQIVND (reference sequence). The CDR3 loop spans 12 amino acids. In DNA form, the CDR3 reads TGTGCCAGTAGTCCCAGGGGGGATGGCTACACCTTC. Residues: CASSPRGDGYTF.

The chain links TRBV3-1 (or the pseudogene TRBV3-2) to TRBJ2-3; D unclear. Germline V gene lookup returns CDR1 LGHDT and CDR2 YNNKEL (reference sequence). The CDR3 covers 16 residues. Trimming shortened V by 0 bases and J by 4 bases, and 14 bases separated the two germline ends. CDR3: CASSQDGFGSPDTQYF. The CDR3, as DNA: TGTGCCAGCAGCCAAGATGGATTCGGGTCCCCAGATACGCAGTATTTT.

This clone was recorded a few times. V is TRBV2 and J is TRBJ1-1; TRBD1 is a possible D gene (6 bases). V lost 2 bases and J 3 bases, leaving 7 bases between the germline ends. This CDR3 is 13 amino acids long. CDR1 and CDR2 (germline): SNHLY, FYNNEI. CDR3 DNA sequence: TGTGCCAGCAGTGAATACAGGGACACTGAAGCTTTCTTT. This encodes CASSEYRDTEAFF.

Written as DNA, the CDR3 is TGTGCCAGCAGCTTGGTTAGTGAGCAGTTCTTC. Protein product: CASSLVSEQFF. The gene calls are TRBV5-8 and TRBJ2-1; D not resolved. The germline V and J ends were trimmed by 0 bases and 9 bases, with 4 bases remaining between them. Germline lookup yields CDR1 SGHTS and CDR2 YDEGEE. This CDR3 has 11 residues. The complete variable domain, with remaining parts taken from reference TRBV5-8 and TRBJ2-1, reads EAGVTQSPTHLIKTRGQQATLRCSPISGHTSVYWYQQALGLGLQFLLWYDEGEERNRGNFPPRFSGRQFPNYSSELNVNALELEDSALYLCASSLVSEQFFGPGTRLTVL.

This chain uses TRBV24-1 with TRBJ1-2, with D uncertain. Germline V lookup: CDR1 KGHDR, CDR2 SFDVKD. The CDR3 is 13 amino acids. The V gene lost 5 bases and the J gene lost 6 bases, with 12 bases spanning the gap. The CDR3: CATSAADRDGYTF. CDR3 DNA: TGTGCCACCAGTGCGGCAGATCGGGATGGCTACACCTTC.

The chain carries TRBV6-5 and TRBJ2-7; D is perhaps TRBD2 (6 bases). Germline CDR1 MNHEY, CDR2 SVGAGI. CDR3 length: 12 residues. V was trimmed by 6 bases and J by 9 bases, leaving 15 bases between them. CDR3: CASSSRGSRQYV. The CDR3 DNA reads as TGTGCCAGCAGCTCCCGGGGGAGCCGGCAGTACGTC.

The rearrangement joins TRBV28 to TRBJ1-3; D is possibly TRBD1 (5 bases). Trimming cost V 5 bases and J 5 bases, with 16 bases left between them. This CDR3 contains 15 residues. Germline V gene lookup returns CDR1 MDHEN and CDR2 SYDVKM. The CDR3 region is CASSPRAEGRNTIYF. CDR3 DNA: TGTGCCAGCAGTCCCAGGGCGGAAGGAAGAAACACCATATATTTT.

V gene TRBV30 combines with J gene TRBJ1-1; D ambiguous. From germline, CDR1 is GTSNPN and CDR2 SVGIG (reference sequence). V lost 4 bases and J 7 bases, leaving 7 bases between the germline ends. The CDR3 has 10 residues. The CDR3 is CAWNRIEAFF. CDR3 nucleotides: TGTGCCTGGAATAGAATTGAAGCTTTCTTT.

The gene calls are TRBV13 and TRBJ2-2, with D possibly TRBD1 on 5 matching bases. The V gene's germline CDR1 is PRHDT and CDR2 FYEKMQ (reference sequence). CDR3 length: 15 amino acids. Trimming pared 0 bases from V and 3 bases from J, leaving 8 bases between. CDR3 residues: CASSLGARDTGELFF. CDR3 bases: TGTGCCAGCAGCTTAGGAGCCAGGGACACCGGGGAGCTGTTTTTT.

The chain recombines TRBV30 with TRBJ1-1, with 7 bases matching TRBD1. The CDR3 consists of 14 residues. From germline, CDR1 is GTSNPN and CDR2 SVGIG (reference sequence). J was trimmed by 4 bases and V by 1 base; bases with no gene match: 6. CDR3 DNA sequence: TGTGCCTGGAGTGCCGACAGGGCTAGCACTGAAGCTTTCTTT. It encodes CAWSADRASTEAFF.

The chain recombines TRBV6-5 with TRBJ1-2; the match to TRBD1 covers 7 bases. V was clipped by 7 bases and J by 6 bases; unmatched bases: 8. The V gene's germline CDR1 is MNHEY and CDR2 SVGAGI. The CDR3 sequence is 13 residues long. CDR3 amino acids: CASNRGQSHGYTF. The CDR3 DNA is TGTGCCAGCAACAGGGGCCAAAGCCATGGCTACACCTTC.

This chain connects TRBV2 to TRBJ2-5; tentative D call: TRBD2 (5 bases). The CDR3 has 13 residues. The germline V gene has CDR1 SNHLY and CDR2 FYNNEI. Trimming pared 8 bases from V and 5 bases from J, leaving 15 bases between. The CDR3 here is CASGLVSGETQYF. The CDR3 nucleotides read TGTGCCAGCGGTCTAGTATCGGGGGAGACCCAGTACTTC.

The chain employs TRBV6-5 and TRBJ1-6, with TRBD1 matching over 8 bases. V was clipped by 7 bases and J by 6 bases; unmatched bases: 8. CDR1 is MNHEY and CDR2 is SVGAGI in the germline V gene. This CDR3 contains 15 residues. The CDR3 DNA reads TGTGCCAGCACTGCCTGGGACAGGAGTAATTCACCCCTCCACTTT. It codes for CASTAWDRSNSPLHF.

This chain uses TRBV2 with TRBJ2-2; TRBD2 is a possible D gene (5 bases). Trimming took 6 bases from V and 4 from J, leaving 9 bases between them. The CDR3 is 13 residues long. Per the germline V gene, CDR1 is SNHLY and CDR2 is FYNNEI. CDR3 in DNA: TGTGCCAGCAGACTGGACTCCACCGGGGAGCTGTTTTTT. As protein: CASRLDSTGELFF.

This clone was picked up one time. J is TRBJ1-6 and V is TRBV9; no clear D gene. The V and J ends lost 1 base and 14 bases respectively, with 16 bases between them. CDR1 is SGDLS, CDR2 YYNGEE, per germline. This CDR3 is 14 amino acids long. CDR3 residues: CASSVTQEMVALHF. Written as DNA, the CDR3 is TGTGCCAGCAGCGTAACGCAGGAAATGGTAGCCCTCCACTTT.